A selection of T cell receptor beta chains follows, all from one sample in a study of blood T cell repertoires in COVID-19. Sequenced by immunoSEQ multiplex PCR; TCRdb stores in-frame clones only, minus some. The top ten clones hold about 5.4% of a sample with approximately 110,000 clones, roughly 82% of them seen once. The sequencing input was peripheral blood. These receptors all come from a human donor in a cohort sampled during active COVID-19. Both conserved end residues are part of each CDR3.

v_call	j_call	cdr3_aa
TRBV7-2	TRBJ2-4	CASSSRQNIQYF
TRBV20-1	TRBJ2-1	CSATGHEQFF
TRBV7-9	TRBJ1-3	CASSFPIGGGNTIYF
TRBV9	TRBJ2-6	CASSVGSGTSYLTF
TRBV18	TRBJ1-3	CASSPGGLGNTIYF
TRBV18	TRBJ1-1	CASSPEWTDQNTEAFF
TRBV6-5	TRBJ2-7	CASSYTDRAYEQYF
TRBV18	TRBJ2-1	CASSPEPQLAGSYNEQFF
TRBV28	TRBJ2-5	CASSSGGQETQYF
TRBV27	TRBJ2-7	CASSSDSSSYEQYF
TRBV19	TRBJ2-6	CASSAGTPTSGANVLTF
TRBV2	TRBJ1-6	CATRPRSSYNSPLHF
TRBV10-1	TRBJ2-7	CASSEYPSAEQYF
TRBV11-2	TRBJ1-6	CASSLGGFNSPLHF
TRBV2	TRBJ2-7	CASRPGSSYEQYF
TRBV7-3	TRBJ2-7	CASSLSPGIPSEQYF
TRBV7-2	TRBJ1-4	CASSLPGLNNEKLFF
TRBV7-8	TRBJ1-1	CASSLPPGGAFF
TRBV7-9	TRBJ2-2	CASRILYRDPGELFF
TRBV6-2/TRBV6-3	TRBJ2-7	CASNPLGRKPYEQYF
TRBV12-3/TRBV12-4	TRBJ2-5	CASTARGQETQYF
TRBV29-1	TRBJ2-5	CSTRRGTAQETQYF
TRBV19	TRBJ2-2	CASSSGSLNTGELFF